This TCR beta chain is drawn from a study of blood T cell repertoires in COVID-19. As handled by the study authors: Amplified reference gene primers provided the basis for estimating nucleated cell counts. Assay used: immunoSEQ multiplex PCR; TCRdb lists only in-frame clones, some missing. V and J calls plus clone size are reproduced from that table; the DNA served to infer D and trimming. The table shows some 110,000 clones, with 70% to 85% occurring only once. The CDR3 spans 12 residues. The germline V and J ends were trimmed by 2 bases and 7 bases, with 9 bases remaining between them. The germline V gene encodes CDR1 SGHTA and CDR2 FQGNSA.

The J gene is TRBJ2-7, the V gene TRBV7-2; perhaps TRBD2 as D (5 bases). This clonotype was obtained from a woman aged 80 or over with active or convalescent COVID-19. Sequenced material: peripheral blood. The CDR3 loop reads CASSLSRGEQYF. CDR3 bases: TGTGCCAGCAGCTTATCTCGGGGAGAGCAGTACTTC. The variable domain in full, with the rest retrieved from reference TRBV7-2 and TRBJ2-7, is GAGVSQSPSNKVTEKGKDVELRCDPISGHTALYWYRQSLGQGLEFLIYFQGNSAPDKSGLPSDRFSAERTGGSVSTLTIQRTQQEDSAVYLCASSLSRGEQYFGPGTRLTVT.